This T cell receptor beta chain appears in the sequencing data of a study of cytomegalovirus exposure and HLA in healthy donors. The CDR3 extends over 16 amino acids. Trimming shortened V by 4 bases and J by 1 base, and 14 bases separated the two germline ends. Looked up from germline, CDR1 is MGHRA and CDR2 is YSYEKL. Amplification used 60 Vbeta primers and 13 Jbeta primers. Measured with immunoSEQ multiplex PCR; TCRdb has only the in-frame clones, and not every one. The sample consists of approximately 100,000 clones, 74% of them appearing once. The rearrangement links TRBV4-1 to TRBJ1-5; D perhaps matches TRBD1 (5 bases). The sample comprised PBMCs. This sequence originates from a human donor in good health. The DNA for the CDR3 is TGCGCCAGCAGCCTGGATCTCGGGGGGAGCAATCAGCCCCAGCATTTT. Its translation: CASSLDLGGSNQPQHF.